This entry describes one T cell receptor (beta chain). Its antigen is unidentified. Assay used: immunoSEQ multiplex PCR; TCRdb lists only in-frame clones, some missing. Among some 100,000 clones listed, approximately 89% were seen once. This record comes from a study of cytomegalovirus exposure and HLA in healthy donors. Germline CDR1 GTSNPN, CDR2 SVGIG (reference sequence). V was clipped by 0 bases and J by 0 bases, with 15 bases between them. The CDR3 has 17 residues. The study's findings and limits: Reports indicated that the classifier achieved high specificity and sensitivity in diagnosing cytomegalovirus status. Researchers counted roughly 150 TCR beta chains as cytomegalovirus-associated. One later analysis, an examination of the approximately 120 validation repertoires, found that first-cohort TCR clusters tended to co-occur in them. Many donors shared some public TCRs, even though most TCR sequences were rare.

J is TRBJ1-5 and V is TRBV30; weak D call: TRBD1 (5 bases). The origin of this receptor is a man younger than 35 in good health and CMV-seronegative. What was sequenced was PBMCs. Here the CDR3 reads CAWSVPWGRASNQPQHF. CDR3 in DNA: TGTGCCTGGAGTGTGCCGTGGGGCAGGGCTAGCAATCAGCCCCAGCATTTT.